These 12 T cell receptor beta chains share one sample of origin, sequenced in a study of CD4+ T cells in melanoma. TCRdb's table, derived via immunoSEQ multiplex PCR, lists solely in-frame clones and lacks some. The sample shows about 140,000 clones, 85% to 95% of them seen only once. These receptors all stem from a human donor with melanoma.

CDR3 protein: CSVERYNEQFF. Here the CDR3 DNA reads TGCAGCGTTGAGAGGTACAATGAGCAGTTCTTC. The V gene is TRBV29-1, the J gene TRBJ2-1; the D is unclear. The CDR3 sequence is 11 residues long. Per germline, CDR1 SQVTM and CDR2 ANQGSEA. The germline V and J ends were trimmed by 3 bases and 4 bases, with 4 bases remaining between them.

The chain uses TRBV18 and TRBJ2-2; a weak D match, TRBD1 (5 bases). The CDR3 is 17 amino acids. Trimming stripped 2 bases from V and 7 bases from J, with 20 bases between. Germline loops: CDR1 KGHSH, CDR2 LQKENI. The CDR3 spells CASSPVISPGKIGELFF. In nucleotides, the CDR3 is TGTGCCAGCTCACCAGTCATCAGTCCAGGGAAGATCGGGGAGCTGTTTTTT.

The chain employs TRBV6-1 and TRBJ1-2; possible D gene TRBD1, 6 bases. V lost 3 bases and J lost 4, with 24 bases in between. Germline-derived CDR1 and CDR2 are MNHNS and SASEGT. There are 18 residues in the CDR3. The DNA for the CDR3 is TGTGCCAGCAGTGAGGCTCCGGCCAGGGTAGCCAGGGGCTATGGCTACACCTTC. Amino acid sequence: CASSEAPARVARGYGYTF.

This clone was seen only once. This chain uses TRBV18 with TRBJ2-2; D gene ambiguous. This CDR3 has 13 amino acids. Between the trimmed V and J ends, which lost 4 bases and 4 bases, there was a span of 7 bases. The V gene's germline CDR1 is KGHSH and CDR2 LQKENI. The CDR3 sequence is CASSRDLTGELFF. As DNA, the CDR3 is TGTGCCAGCTCACGGGATCTCACCGGGGAGCTGTTTTTT. The full variable domain, completed using reference TRBV18 and TRBJ2-2, is NAGVMQNPRHLVRRRGQEARLRCSPMKGHSHVYWYRQLPEEGLKFMVYLQKENIIDESGMPKERFSAEFPKEGPSILRIQQVVRGDSAAYFCASSRDLTGELFFGEGSRLTVL.

J is TRBJ2-5 and V is TRBV29-1; the match to TRBD2 covers 9 bases. Germline-derived CDR1 and CDR2 are SQVTM and ANQGSEA. Trimming cost V 0 bases and J 1 base; bases outside gene matches: 6. There are 16 residues in the CDR3. For the CDR3, the DNA is TGCAGCGTTGAAGATCGGGAGCGGGGGGCCCAAGAGACCCAGTACTTC. This codes for CSVEDRERGAQETQYF.

The chain employs TRBV30 and TRBJ1-6; D is ambiguous. Germline CDR1 GTSNPN, CDR2 SVGIG (reference sequence). This CDR3 has 13 residues. V lost 5 bases and J 7 bases, leaving 12 bases between the germline ends. The CDR3 coding sequence is TGTGCCTGGGACGTCGGGGTAAATTCACCCCTCCACTTT. Amino acids: CAWDVGVNSPLHF.

CDR3 residues: CASSRELVGELFF. DNA of the CDR3: TGTGCCAGCAGCCGGGAGTTAGTGGGGGAGCTGTTTTTT. The rearrangement joins TRBV7-9 to TRBJ2-2; tentatively, D is TRBD2 (6 bases). Trimming shortened V by 5 bases and J by 8 bases, and 12 bases separated the two germline ends. Germline values: CDR1 SEHNR, CDR2 FQNEAQ (reference sequence). This CDR3 spans 13 amino acids.

The chain joins TRBV5-6 to TRBJ2-3; possibly TRBD1 for D (5 bases). The germline V and J ends were trimmed by 0 bases and 3 bases, with 11 bases remaining between them. CDR1 is SGHDT and CDR2 is YYEEEE in the germline V gene. The CDR3 runs to 15 residues. The CDR3 DNA reads as TGTGCCAGCAGCTTGGAGCTGGGGCGTACAGATACGCAGTATTTT. This translates into CASSLELGRTDTQYF.

The chain links TRBV7-9 to TRBJ2-7; D uncertain. V was trimmed by 5 bases and J by 12 bases, leaving 17 bases between them. The germline V gene has CDR1 SEHNR and CDR2 FQNEAQ (reference sequence). This CDR3 spans 12 amino acids. CDR3 region: CASSGSSLGSYF. In DNA, the CDR3 is TGTGCCAGCAGCGGATCTTCCCTTGGGTCGTACTTC.

The rearrangement links TRBV30 to TRBJ1-5, with 7 bases fitting TRBD1. This CDR3 is 15 amino acids long. Germline V gene sequence: CDR1 GTSNPN, CDR2 SVGIG (reference sequence). J gave up 7 bases and V 0 bases, and 9 bases lay outside the gene matches. CDR3 DNA sequence: TGTGCCTGGAGTGTACAAGGGGGCGGGAGGCAGCCCCAGCATTTT. It is translated as CAWSVQGGGRQPQHF.

CDR3 protein: CASRLGQGSRGYTF. CDR3 nucleotide sequence: TGTGCCAGCAGGCTAGGACAGGGTTCACGTGGCTACACCTTC. The chain has TRBV6-5 and TRBJ1-2, with TRBD1 identical over 8 bases. The CDR3 covers 14 residues. With 6 bases clipped from V and 7 bases from J, the junction kept 10 bases outside the gene matches. Germline CDR1 is MNHEY and CDR2 is SVGAGI.

The V gene is TRBV14, the J gene TRBJ2-1; TRBD2 is a possible D gene (6 bases). This CDR3 comprises 16 residues. The ends were cut back, 0 bases at V and 0 bases at J, with 9 bases in the middle. Germline CDR1 is SGHDN and CDR2 is FVKESK. The CDR3 DNA sequence: TGTGCCAGCAGCCAAGAGAGCGGGCTCTCCTACAATGAGCAGTTCTTC. This gives the protein CASSQESGLSYNEQFF.